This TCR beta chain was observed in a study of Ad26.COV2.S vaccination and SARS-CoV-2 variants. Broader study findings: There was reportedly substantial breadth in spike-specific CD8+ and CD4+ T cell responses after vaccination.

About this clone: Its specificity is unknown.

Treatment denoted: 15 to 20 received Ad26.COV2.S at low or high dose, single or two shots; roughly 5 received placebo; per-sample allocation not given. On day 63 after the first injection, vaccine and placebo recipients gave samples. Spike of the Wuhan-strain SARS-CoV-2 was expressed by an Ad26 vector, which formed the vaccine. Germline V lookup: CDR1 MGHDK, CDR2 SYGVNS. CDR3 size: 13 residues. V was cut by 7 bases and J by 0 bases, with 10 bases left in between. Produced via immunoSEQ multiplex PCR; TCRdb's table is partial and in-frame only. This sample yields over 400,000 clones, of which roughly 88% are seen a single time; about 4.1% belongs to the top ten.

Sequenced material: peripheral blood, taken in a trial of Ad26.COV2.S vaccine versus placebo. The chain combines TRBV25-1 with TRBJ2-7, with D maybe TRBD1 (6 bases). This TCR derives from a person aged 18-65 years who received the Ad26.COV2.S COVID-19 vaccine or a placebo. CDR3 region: CASTPGASYEQYF. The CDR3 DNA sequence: TGTGCCAGCACACCAGGGGCCTCCTACGAGCAGTACTTC.